This TCR beta chain was identified in a study of blood T cell repertoires in COVID-19 (dated by TCRdb to the early 2020s). Regarding the research as a whole: Collaborator samples came from the United States, Italy and Spain and covered acute and convalescent phases of COVID-19. The prospective study material was composed of cDNA or gDNA derived from T cells, B-cell-depleted T cells, or PBMCs. The dataset comprised deeply sampled blood TCRbeta repertoires from subjects exposed to, actively infected with, or recovered from COVID-19. A freely available public database, intended as a resource for researchers studying the immune response to SARS-CoV-2, is where the repertoires were released. Samples were obtained from the ongoing ImmuneRACE study (first 160 participants) and from over 1,000 subjects provided by 6 global collaborators. The sample metadata nearly always contained a de-identified subject ID, COVID-19 status, age in years and sex. HLA class I and class II types, where available, came from metadata supplied by the sample provider rather than from assay-based typing. Overall study outcomes, separate from this receptor: The quantity of clinical and demographic metadata differed by source and by participant and was supplied without curation.

TCRbeta CDR3 regions were amplified from genomic DNA by means of the immunoSEQ Assay, a bias-controlled multiplex PCR. In the paper's pipeline: The number of nucleated cells in each sample was estimated from the amplification of reference gene primers within the assay. To quantify the absolute abundance of each unique TCRbeta CDR3 rearrangement, sequence reads were collapsed and filtered. Productive Simpson clonality was computed per sample as the square root of Simpson's diversity index over productive rearrangements. TCRdb holds this immuneACCESS table with in-frame rearrangements only. Some clones are missing; in checked studies, unresolved V genes explain under half, and the rest has no known cause. D and trimming come from the DNA, and the V and J calls and clone size come from that table. In this sample the table shows under 130,000 clones, roughly 80% of which occur a single time. The ten top clones hold around 20% of the sample.

Collaborating institutions collected whole blood in K2EDTA tubes following their own protocols. For TCRbeta analysis, collaborator samples were shipped as frozen whole blood, as isolated PBMCs, or as DNA extracted from either sample type. The germline V gene sets CDR1 to SGHRS and CDR2 to YFSETQ. The CDR3, cysteine through phenylalanine, is 16 amino acids long. Only the CDR3 region is kept as DNA, spanning 48 bases read in frame from base 1. V is trimmed back by 2 bases and J by 4 bases, and the junction contains 9 bases that no gene match accounts for. In the case of this clone: This receptor's antigen is unknown. The record has no base qualities; no much larger clone is one base away.

The chain joins TRBV5-1 to TRBJ1-3, and 7 junction bases match TRBD1. Sequenced sample: peripheral blood. The source of this sequence is a man between 65 and 79 years old with active or convalescent COVID-19. The CDR3 region reads CASSFIPGTDGNTIYF. The DNA sequence is given as TGCGCCAGCAGCTTTATACCCGGGACAGACGGAAACACCATATATTTT.